Listed below are T cell receptor beta chains from one sample, sequenced in a study of cytomegalovirus exposure and HLA in healthy donors. Using immunoSEQ multiplex PCR, the repertoire was profiled, and TCRdb retains in-frame clones only, with some absent. Of 70,000 or so clones listed, 94% are singletons. The sequenced sample was PBMCs. The receptor set was obtained from a woman younger than 35 in good health and CMV-seropositive. The CDR3 runs from the conserved cysteine through the conserved F or W. The D gene is left open where the match is weak. The listing skips clone size in some rows; elsewhere it reads once, few, many or a size class.

D gene	J gene	V gene	clone size	CDR3 DNA	CDR3 protein
.	TRBJ2-2	TRBV27	once	TGTGCCAGCAGTTTACCGACCGGGGAGCTGTTTTTT	CASSLPTGELFF
.	TRBJ2-1	TRBV4-1	.	TGCGCCAGCAGCCAAGTTGGCGGGACTTTCAACAATGAGCAGTTCTTC	CASSQVGGTFNNEQFF
.	TRBJ1-4	TRBV25-1	.	TGTGCCAGCAGTGATACTGCAACTAATGAAAAACTGTTTTTT	CASSDTATNEKLFF
TRBD2	TRBJ2-3	TRBV9	.	TGTGCCAGCAGCGTAGCGGGAGGGCCCACAGATACGCAGTATTTT	CASSVAGGPTDTQYF
.	TRBJ2-7	TRBV19	.	TGTGCCAGTAGTACTTTCGGGGAGGCCGACGGGCGCGAGCAGTACTTC	CASSTFGEADGREQYF
.	TRBJ1-2	TRBV19	.	TGTGCCGCTTGGGCACGGGGGGGCTATGGCTACACCTTC	CAAWARGGYGYTF
TRBD1	TRBJ1-5	TRBV27	.	TGTGCCAGCAGTTCGGACAGGGGTAGCAATCAGCCCCAGCATTTT	CASSSDRGSNQPQHF
.	TRBJ2-7	TRBV4-1	.	TGCGCCAGCAGCCTACCGGGACACGGCGTCTACGAGCAGTACTTC	CASSLPGHGVYEQYF
TRBD2	TRBJ2-1	TRBV7-8	.	TGTGCCAGCAGCCATCCAATGCTGGCGGGAGGTCAACGCTACAATGAGCAGTTCTTC	CASSHPMLAGGQRYNEQFF
TRBD2	TRBJ2-7	TRBV19	.	TGTGCCAGTAGTATTTCTCGCACCGGGACTAGCGGGGGGAGCGAGCAGTACTTC	CASSISRTGTSGGSEQYF
TRBD2	TRBJ2-5	TRBV6-1	.	TGTGCCAGCAGTTCGGGACTAGCGGGAGAGACCCAGTACTTC	CASSSGLAGETQYF
TRBD1	TRBJ1-6	TRBV18	.	TGTGCCAGCTCACCGGGACAGAATAATTCACCCCTCCACTTT	CASSPGQNNSPLHF
TRBD1	TRBJ2-2	TRBV7-6	.	TGTGCCAGCAGTCGCACAGGGGGCGCGAACACCGGGGAGCTGTTTTTT	CASSRTGGANTGELFF
TRBD1	TRBJ1-4	TRBV6-6	.	TGTGCCAGCTCTTGGACAGGGCTAACCGAAAAACTGTTTTTT	CASSWTGLTEKLFF
.	TRBJ2-3	TRBV6-5	.	TGTGCCAGCCGGAAAGGTCAGCGGGGCACAGATACGCAGTATTTT	CASRKGQRGTDTQYF
.	TRBJ2-7	TRBV5-5	.	TGTGCCAGCAGATACTGGGGAGCGAACGAGCAGTACTTC	CASRYWGANEQYF
.	TRBJ1-2	TRBV7-8	.	TGTGCCAGCAGCTCGGCGGGGGGAGGCGCTAACTATGGCTACACCTTC	CASSSAGGGANYGYTF
.	TRBJ2-3	TRBV29-1	.	TGCAGCGTTGATTGGAGCGGCTCCACAGATACGCAGTATTTT	CSVDWSGSTDTQYF
.	TRBJ2-3	TRBV2	.	TGTGCCAGCAGTGATCCCAGGAGAATTGAGGGTACGCAGTATTTT	CASSDPRRIEGTQYF
TRBD2	TRBJ2-1	TRBV9	.	TGTGCCAGCAACCCCGGGACTACCGACAATGAGCAGTTCTTC	CASNPGTTDNEQFF
.	TRBJ1-4	TRBV19	.	TGTGCCAGTAGTTTGTCCGGGGGGGATGAAAAACTGTTTTTT	CASSLSGGDEKLFF
.	TRBJ1-1	TRBV4-2	.	TGTGCCAGCAGCCAAGACAAGGGGTTGAACACTGAAGCTTTCTTT	CASSQDKGLNTEAFF
.	TRBJ2-1	TRBV5-4	.	TGTGCCAGCAGTTCGGGACTCAACTGGAACAATGAGCAGTTCTTC	CASSSGLNWNNEQFF
TRBD1	TRBJ2-5	TRBV25-1	.	TGTGCCAGCAGTGAATTGGACAGGGGGGAGACCCAGTACTTC	CASSELDRGETQYF
.	TRBJ2-7	TRBV2	.	TGTGCCAGCACGGCGGGGTCCTACGAGCAGTACTTC	CASTAGSYEQYF
TRBD2	TRBJ2-1	TRBV9	.	TGTGCCAGCGAGGCAAGCGGGGGCCCCTTAGGTGAGCAGTTCTTC	CASEASGGPLGEQFF